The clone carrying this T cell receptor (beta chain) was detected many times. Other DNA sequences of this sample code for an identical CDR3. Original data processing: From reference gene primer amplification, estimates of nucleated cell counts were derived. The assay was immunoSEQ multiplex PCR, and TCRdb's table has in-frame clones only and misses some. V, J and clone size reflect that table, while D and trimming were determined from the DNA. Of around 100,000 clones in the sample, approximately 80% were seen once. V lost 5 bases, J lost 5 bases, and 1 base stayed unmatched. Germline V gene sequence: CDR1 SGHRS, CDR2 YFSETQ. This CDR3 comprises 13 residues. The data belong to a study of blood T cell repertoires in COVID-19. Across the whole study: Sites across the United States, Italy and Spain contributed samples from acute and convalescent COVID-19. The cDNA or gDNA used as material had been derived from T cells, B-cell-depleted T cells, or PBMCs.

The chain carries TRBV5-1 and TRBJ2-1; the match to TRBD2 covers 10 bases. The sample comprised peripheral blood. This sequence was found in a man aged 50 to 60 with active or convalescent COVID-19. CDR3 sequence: CASRLAGNNEQFF. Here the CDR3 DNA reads TGCGCCAGCAGACTAGCGGGGAACAATGAGCAGTTCTTC.